The 6 T cell receptor beta chains given below trace back to one sample, sequenced in a study of T cells in tuberculosis. Cells were sorted from thawed PBMC rested overnight and stained with GMM-loaded CD1B tetramer, viability dye and anti-CD3. C32 glucose monomycolate from Rhodococcus equi was loaded onto the CD1B tetramers. Method: immunoSEQ multiplex PCR; TCRdb's copy keeps in-frame clones and lacks some. The table includes about 88,000 clones, more than 75% detected once. The sequencing sample was made of CD1b-GMM tetramer-negative cells sorted from PBMCs. The receptors were sampled from an adult woman with latent tuberculosis.

The CDR3 coding sequence is TGTGCCAGCAGCTTGGGTCTTACGCAGTATTTT. This sequence encodes CASSLGLTQYF. This chain links TRBV5-4 with TRBJ2-3; D is ambiguous. Per the germline V gene, CDR1 is SGHNT and CDR2 is YYREEE (reference sequence). The CDR3 has 11 amino acids. The ends were cut back, 0 bases at V and 8 bases at J, with 4 bases in the middle.

The chain uses TRBV10-3 and TRBJ2-5; 7 nucleotides match TRBD2. This CDR3 comprises 15 residues. The germline V gene has CDR1 ENHRY and CDR2 SYGVKD. V trimming: 4 bases; J trimming: 5 bases; junction bases outside the gene matches: 10. The CDR3 nucleotides read TGTGCCATCAGTGGTGGTAGCGGGCCCCGGGAGACCCAGTACTTC. This encodes CAISGGSGPRETQYF.

This chain links TRBV30 with TRBJ1-6, with D possibly being TRBD1 (5 bases). CDR1 is GTSNPN and CDR2 is SVGIG in the germline V gene (reference sequence). CDR3 length equals 17 residues. Deletions cut 1 base from V and 0 bases from J, with 13 bases between. The CDR3 nucleotides are TGTGCCTGGAGTGAGCCAGGGATGAGCTCCTATAATTCACCCCTCCACTTT. Protein product: CAWSEPGMSSYNSPLHF.

A single count supports this clone. DNA for the CDR3: TGCGCCAGCAGCCATGTCGAGGGCAGGGGGCGAAGAAACGAGCAGTACGTC. Translation gives CASSHVEGRGRRNEQYV. The genes are TRBV4-3 and TRBJ2-7; TRBD1 matches at 8 bases. V was clipped by 3 bases and J by 5 bases; unmatched bases: 15. The V gene's germline CDR1 is LGHNA and CDR2 YSLEER. This CDR3 spans 17 amino acids.

In this sample, this clone turned up once. The V gene is TRBV5-1, the J gene TRBJ1-4; TRBD1 aligns across 10 bases. The CDR3 sequence is 14 residues long. The germline gives CDR1 SGHRS, CDR2 YFSETQ. V shed 3 bases and J 9 bases; nucleotides not matched to a gene: 5. The CDR3 region is CASSSGQGLKKLFF. In nucleotides, the CDR3 is TGCGCCAGCAGCTCGGGACAGGGGTTGAAAAAACTGTTTTTT.

The gene calls are TRBV6-1 and TRBJ1-2; possible D gene TRBD1, 6 bases. The CDR3 has 15 residues. V lost 5 bases and J 2 bases, leaving 15 bases between the germline ends. Germline CDR1 is MNHNS and CDR2 is SASEGT. The CDR3 DNA reads as TGTGCCAGCAGTTCACGCTCACAGGGCAACTATGGCTACACCTTC. Residues: CASSSRSQGNYGYTF.